These 17 T cell receptor beta chains were sequenced from one sample in a study of blood T cell repertoires in COVID-19. Sequencing used immunoSEQ multiplex PCR; TCRdb keeps in-frame clones, though not all of them. The sample yields 200,000 to 250,000 clones, over 80% seen once. The source material was PBMCs or T cells enriched from blood (not recorded which). These receptor sequences come from a man over 45 who had been exposed to COVID-19.

The chain links TRBV10-1 to TRBJ2-2; D remains ambiguous. Germline V gene sequence: CDR1 WNHNN, CDR2 SYGVQD (reference sequence). This CDR3 has 12 amino acids. V was trimmed by 5 bases and J by 2 bases, leaving 3 bases between them. The CDR3 protein is CASSPNTGELFF. The CDR3 coding sequence is TGCGCCAGCAGTCCAAACACCGGGGAGCTGTTTTTT.

The J gene is TRBJ1-3, the V gene TRBV4-1, with no clear D. Germline V gives CDR1 MGHRA, CDR2 YSYEKL. The CDR3 sequence is 17 residues long. V shed 0 bases and J shed 1 base, with 13 bases lying between them. This chain's CDR3 is CASSQEMAKSSGNTIYF. CDR3 in DNA: TGCGCCAGCAGCCAAGAAATGGCAAAATCGTCTGGAAACACCATATATTTT.

The rearrangement joins TRBV28 to TRBJ2-2, with a weak D call TRBD1 (5 bases). With 11 bases removed from V and 0 bases from J, the gap between germline ends came to 10 bases. The CDR3 spans 13 residues. The germline V gene encodes CDR1 MDHEN and CDR2 SYDVKM. The CDR3 here is CAGRQTNTGELFF. DNA of the CDR3: TGTGCCGGTAGACAGACGAACACCGGGGAGCTGTTTTTT.

The chain recombines TRBV13 with TRBJ1-1; D gene unclear. The CDR3 spans 16 residues. Looked up from germline, CDR1 is PRHDT and CDR2 is FYEKMQ (reference sequence). V lost 5 bases, J lost 0 bases, and 16 bases lay in between. The CDR3 DNA reads TGTGCCAGCAGCCCCTCCGGGGAGAGACTGAACACTGAAGCTTTCTTT. Protein: CASSPSGERLNTEAFF.

This chain joins TRBV9 and TRBJ1-1, with D possibly being TRBD1 (6 bases). The CDR3 has 13 amino acids. With 4 bases removed from V and 1 base from J, the gap between germline ends came to 8 bases. Per germline, CDR1 SGDLS and CDR2 YYNGEE. The CDR3 is CASSMTGNTEAFF. The CDR3 region has the DNA TGTGCCAGCAGCATGACAGGGAACACTGAAGCTTTCTTT. Together with reference TRBV9 and TRBJ1-1, the CDR3 gives the full variable domain: DSGVTQTPKHLITATGQRVTLRCSPRSGDLSVYWYQQSLDQGLQFLIQYYNGEERAKGNILERFSAQQFPDLHSELNLSSLELGDSALYFCASSMTGNTEAFFGQGTRLTVV.

V gene TRBV6-5 combines with J gene TRBJ1-3, with 7 bases that match TRBD1. The CDR3 consists of 13 residues. CDR1 and CDR2 from the germline V gene are MNHEY and SVGAGI. With V trimmed by 2 bases and J by 8 bases, 3 bases remained unmatched. CDR3 loop: CASSYDRVHTIYF. The CDR3 DNA reads as TGTGCCAGCAGTTACGACAGGGTACACACCATATATTTT.

This clone was detected only a few times. The chain has TRBV5-4 and TRBJ2-7; possible D gene TRBD1, 6 bases. The germline CDR1 and CDR2 sequences are SGHNT and YYREEE (reference sequence). V was trimmed by 1 base and J by 4 bases, leaving 9 bases between them. There are 13 residues in the CDR3. This CDR3 is CASSLTGRYEQYF. The CDR3 DNA follows: TGTGCCAGCAGCTTGACAGGGCGATACGAGCAGTACTTC. Full variable domain (rest looked up from reference TRBV5-4 and TRBJ2-7): ETGVTQSPTHLIKTRGQQVTLRCSSQSGHNTVSWYQQALGQGPQFIFQYYREEENGRGNFPPRFSGLQFPNYSSELNVNALELDDSALYLCASSLTGRYEQYFGPGTRLTVT.

CDR3 amino acids: CASTKDRSSYEQYF. CDR3 bases: TGTGCCAGCACAAAGGACAGGAGCTCCTACGAGCAGTACTTC. This sequence joins TRBV7-2 and TRBJ2-7; 7 positions match TRBD1. The germline V gene has CDR1 SGHTA and CDR2 FQGNSA. This CDR3 comprises 14 residues. V was clipped by 7 bases and J by 0 bases; unmatched bases: 6. The full variable domain, its missing parts supplied by reference TRBV7-2 and TRBJ2-7, is GAGVSQSPSNKVTEKGKDVELRCDPISGHTALYWYRQSLGQGLEFLIYFQGNSAPDKSGLPSDRFSAERTGGSVSTLTIQRTQQEDSAVYLCASTKDRSSYEQYFGPGTRLTVT.

The CDR3 is CASSLASGGYTF. The CDR3 DNA follows: TGTGCCAGCAGCTTAGCATCCGGTGGCTACACCTTC. This chain joins TRBV11-2 and TRBJ1-2; D gene unclear. Germline values: CDR1 SGHAT, CDR2 FQNNGV. The V end lost 1 base, the J end lost 7 bases, and 7 bases lay between the germline ends. The CDR3 spans 12 residues.

This chain connects TRBV2 to TRBJ1-6, with D perhaps matching TRBD1 (6 bases). Trimming stripped 4 bases from V and 9 bases from J, with 19 bases between. Germline V gene data show CDR1 as SNHLY and CDR2 as FYNNEI. The CDR3 loop spans 16 amino acids. The CDR3, as DNA: TGTGCCAGCAGTGGGGAACAGGGTTTCCTCGGTTCACCCCTCCACTTT. Protein: CASSGEQGFLGSPLHF.

The rearrangement links TRBV4-1 to TRBJ2-5; D is uncertain. Germline CDR1 and CDR2: MGHRA and YSYEKL. The V end was cut by 6 bases, the J end by 2 bases, with 13 bases between. CDR3 size: 14 residues. The CDR3, as DNA: TGCGCCAGCAGGAAGACTGGGTCACAAGAGACCCAGTACTTC. This gives the protein CASRKTGSQETQYF.

This clone was counted only a few times. This rearrangement joins TRBV27 to TRBJ2-3; the D gene is possibly TRBD2 (7 bases). Between the trimmed V and J ends, which lost 9 bases and 0 bases, there was a span of 16 bases. Germline V gene data show CDR1 as MNHEY and CDR2 as SMNVEV (reference sequence). The CDR3 extends over 15 amino acids. The CDR3 DNA reads TGTGCCAGTGCGGGGGCCTCGTGGAGCACAGATACGCAGTATTTT. Protein product: CASAGASWSTDTQYF.

This chain uses TRBV28 with TRBJ1-2; tentatively, D is TRBD1 (6 bases). The ends were cut back, 6 bases at V and 7 bases at J, with 21 bases in the middle. The CDR3 consists of 15 residues. In germline, CDR1 is MDHEN, CDR2 SYDVKM. Written as DNA, the CDR3 is TGTGCCAGCAGGACAGGTACAGGGTTATTTGGTGGCTACACCTTC. Translated, it gives CASRTGTGLFGGYTF.

V gene TRBV11-3 combines with J gene TRBJ2-7; 8 bases are shared with TRBD2. Per germline, CDR1 SGHNT and CDR2 YENEEA. V was clipped by 5 bases and J by 2 bases; unmatched bases: 8. The CDR3 contains 15 residues. The CDR3 DNA reads as TGTGCCAGCAGCCCCACTAGCGGAATCCCCTACGAGCAGTACGTC. It specifies CASSPTSGIPYEQYV.

Points on this clone: At one boundary the junction diverges from the germline segment, which might be a read error. The V gene is TRBV7-7, the J gene TRBJ2-7; possible D gene TRBD2, 5 bases. CDR3 length equals 14 residues. Germline lookup yields CDR1 SSHAT and CDR2 FNYEAQ (reference sequence). The CDR3 loop reads CASSCISRDYEQYF. CDR3 coding DNA: TGTGCTAGCAGCTGCATATCCCGGGACTACGAGCAGTACTTC.

The gene calls are TRBV18 and TRBJ2-7; tentative D call: TRBD1 (6 bases). In germline, CDR1 is KGHSH, CDR2 LQKENI. V lost 5 bases and J 0 bases, leaving 8 bases between the germline ends. This CDR3 region has 13 residues. The CDR3 bases are TGTGCCAGCTCAGCAGGGGTCTCCTACGAGCAGTACGTC. This sequence encodes CASSAGVSYEQYV.

This chain links TRBV10-3 with TRBJ1-2; weak D call: TRBD1 (6 bases). Deletions cut 8 bases from V and 2 bases from J, with 12 bases between. CDR3 length: 13 residues. Germline lookup yields CDR1 ENHRY and CDR2 SYGVKD. In nucleotides, the CDR3 is TGTGCCATCGCGCCAGGGGTGAACTATGGCTACACCTTC. This encodes CAIAPGVNYGYTF.